These T cell receptor beta chains were read from a single sample in a study of cytomegalovirus exposure and HLA in healthy donors. The method was immunoSEQ multiplex PCR; TCRdb's version includes in-frame clones alone and lacks a portion of them. The table counts 150,000 to 200,000 clones; about 0.8% lies in the top ten. Sequenced input: PBMCs. The receptors originated from a woman aged 18-35 years in good health and CMV-seropositive. CDR3s include the opening cysteine and the closing phenylalanine or tryptophan. The order of the fields is J gene, D gene, V gene, CDR3 DNA, CDR3 protein. The D gene is left open where the match is weak.

TRBJ1-1,TRBD1,TRBV10-3,TGTGCCATCAGTGAGGGGACAGGGGGCAACACTGAAGCTTTCTTT,CAISEGTGGNTEAFF
TRBJ2-7,TRBD1,TRBV29-1,TGCAGCGCTAAAGGACAGGGGGCTCTCGACGAGCAGTACTTC,CSAKGQGALDEQYF
TRBJ1-1,TRBD1,TRBV5-6,TGTGCCAGCAGTCGGGGACAGGGGCGTGAAGCTTTCTTT,CASSRGQGREAFF
TRBJ2-7,NA,TRBV6-6,TGTGCCAGTCGGGACTCCGTTGACCACGAGCAGTACTTC,CASRDSVDHEQYF
TRBJ1-3,NA,TRBV7-8,TGTGCCAGCAGCTTAGCCACTGGAGTCTCTGGAAACACCATATATTTT,CASSLATGVSGNTIYF
TRBJ1-6,TRBD1,TRBV15,TGTGCCACCAGCAGAGAAGGGACAGGGAAGAGTAAGTCACCCCTCCACTTT,CATSREGTGKSKSPLHF
TRBJ1-1,NA,TRBV9,TGTGCCAGCAGCGTCGGCAGGGTGAACACTGAAGCTTTCTTT,CASSVGRVNTEAFF
TRBJ2-1,TRBD2,TRBV9,TGTGCCAGCAGCCGCACCTCGGGACTAGGAGACAATGAGCAGTTCTTC,CASSRTSGLGDNEQFF
TRBJ2-5,NA,TRBV5-1,TGCGCCAGCAGCTTGACAGGGCAAGGAGAGACCCAGTACTTC,CASSLTGQGETQYF
TRBJ2-1,TRBD2,TRBV29-1,TGCAGCCCTGAAATCACCGGACTAGCGGGAGTTACGGGAAACAATGAGCAGTTCTTC,CSPEITGLAGVTGNNEQFF
TRBJ2-7,TRBD1,TRBV5-4,TGTGCCAGCACCCGGACAGGGGGCTTAAACGAGCAGTACTTC,CASTRTGGLNEQYF
TRBJ1-3,NA,TRBV15,TGTGCCACCAGCAGATCTGGGGGCGGAGACACCATATATTTT,CATSRSGGGDTIYF
TRBJ1-5,NA,TRBV6-1,TGTGCCAGCAGTGAATGGACAGTAAGCAATCAGCCCCAGCATTTT,CASSEWTVSNQPQHF
TRBJ2-1,TRBD2,TRBV7-2,TGTGCCAGCAGCTTAGTGGCTAGCGGGGTCAATGAGCAGTTCTTC,CASSLVASGVNEQFF
TRBJ2-7,TRBD2,TRBV7-9,TGTGCCAGCAGCTTAAGAGCGGGGGCCTACGAGCAGTACTTC,CASSLRAGAYEQYF
TRBJ1-1,TRBD1,TRBV6-6,TGTGCCAGCAGTAAGGACAGGGTGAACACTGAAGCTTTCTTT,CASSKDRVNTEAFF
TRBJ2-3,TRBD1,TRBV5-1,TGCGCCAGCAGCTCCCCTGGGACAGGGACAACAGATACGCAGTATTTT,CASSSPGTGTTDTQYF
TRBJ2-3,NA,TRBV29-1,TGCAGCGTTGAAGACCCAAGGAGGGGGCTAGCAGATACGCAGTATTTT,CSVEDPRRGLADTQYF
TRBJ1-5,TRBD1,TRBV7-8,TGTGCCAGCAGCTCACAGGGGCATCAGCCCCAGCATTTT,CASSSQGHQPQHF
TRBJ2-3,TRBD2,TRBV7-8,TGTGCCAGCAGCTTGGGGTCGCGGGGGGGCACAGATACGCAGTATTTT,CASSLGSRGGTDTQYF